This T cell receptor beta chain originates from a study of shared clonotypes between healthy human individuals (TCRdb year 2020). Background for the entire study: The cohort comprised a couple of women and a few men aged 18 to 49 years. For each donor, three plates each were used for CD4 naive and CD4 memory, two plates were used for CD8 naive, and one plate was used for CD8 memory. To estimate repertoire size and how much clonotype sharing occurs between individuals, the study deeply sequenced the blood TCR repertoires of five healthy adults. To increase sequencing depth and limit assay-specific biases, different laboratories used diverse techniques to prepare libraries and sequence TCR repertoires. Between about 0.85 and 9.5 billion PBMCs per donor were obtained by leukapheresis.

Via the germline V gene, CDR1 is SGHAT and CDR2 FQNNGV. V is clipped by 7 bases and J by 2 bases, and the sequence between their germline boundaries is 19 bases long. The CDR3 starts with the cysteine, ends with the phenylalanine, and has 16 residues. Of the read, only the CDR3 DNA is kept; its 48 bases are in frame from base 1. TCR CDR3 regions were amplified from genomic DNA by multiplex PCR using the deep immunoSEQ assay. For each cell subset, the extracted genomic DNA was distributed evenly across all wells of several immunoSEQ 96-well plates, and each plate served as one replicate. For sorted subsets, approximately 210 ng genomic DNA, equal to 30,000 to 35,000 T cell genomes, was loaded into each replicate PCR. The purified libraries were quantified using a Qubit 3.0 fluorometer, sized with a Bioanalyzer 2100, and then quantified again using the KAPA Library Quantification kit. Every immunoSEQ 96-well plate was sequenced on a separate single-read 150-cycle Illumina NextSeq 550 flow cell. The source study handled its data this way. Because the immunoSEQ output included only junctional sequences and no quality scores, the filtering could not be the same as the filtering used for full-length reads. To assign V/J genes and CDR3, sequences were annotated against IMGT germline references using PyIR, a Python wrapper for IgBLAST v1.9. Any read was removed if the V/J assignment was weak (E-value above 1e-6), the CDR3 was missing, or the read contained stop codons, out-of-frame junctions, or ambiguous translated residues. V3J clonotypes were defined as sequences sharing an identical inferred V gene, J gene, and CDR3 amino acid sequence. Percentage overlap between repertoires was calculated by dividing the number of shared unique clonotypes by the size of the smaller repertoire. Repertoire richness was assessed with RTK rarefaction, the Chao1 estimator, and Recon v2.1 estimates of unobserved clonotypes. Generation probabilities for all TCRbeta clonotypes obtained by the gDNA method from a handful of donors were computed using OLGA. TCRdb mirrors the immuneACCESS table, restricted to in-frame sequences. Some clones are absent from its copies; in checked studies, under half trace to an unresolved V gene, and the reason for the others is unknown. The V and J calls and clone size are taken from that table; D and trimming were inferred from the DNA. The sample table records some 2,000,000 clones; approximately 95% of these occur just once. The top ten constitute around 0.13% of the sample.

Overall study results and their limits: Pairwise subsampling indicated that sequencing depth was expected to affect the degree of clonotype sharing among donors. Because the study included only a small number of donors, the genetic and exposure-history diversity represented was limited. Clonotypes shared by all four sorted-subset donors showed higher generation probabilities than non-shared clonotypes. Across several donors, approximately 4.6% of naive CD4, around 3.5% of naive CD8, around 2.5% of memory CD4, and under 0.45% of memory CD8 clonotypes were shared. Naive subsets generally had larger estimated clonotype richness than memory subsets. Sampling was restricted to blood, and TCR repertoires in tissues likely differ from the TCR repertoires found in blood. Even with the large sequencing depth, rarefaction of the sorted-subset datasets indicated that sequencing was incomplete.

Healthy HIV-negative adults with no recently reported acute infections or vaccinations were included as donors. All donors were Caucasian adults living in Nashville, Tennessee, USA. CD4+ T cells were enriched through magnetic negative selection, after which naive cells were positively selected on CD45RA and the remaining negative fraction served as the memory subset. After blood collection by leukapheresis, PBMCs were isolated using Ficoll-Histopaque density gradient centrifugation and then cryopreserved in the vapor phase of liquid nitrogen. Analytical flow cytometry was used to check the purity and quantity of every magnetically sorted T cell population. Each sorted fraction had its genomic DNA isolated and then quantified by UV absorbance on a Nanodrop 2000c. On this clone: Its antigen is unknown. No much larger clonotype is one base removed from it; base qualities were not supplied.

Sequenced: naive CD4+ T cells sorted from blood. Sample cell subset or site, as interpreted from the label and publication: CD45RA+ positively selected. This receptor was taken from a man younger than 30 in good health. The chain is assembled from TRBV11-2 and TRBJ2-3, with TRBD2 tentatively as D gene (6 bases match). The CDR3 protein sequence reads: CASTVSGGKTTDTQYF. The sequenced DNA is TGTGCCAGCACCGTAAGTGGAGGGAAGACCACAGATACGCAGTATTTT.